A single sample is the source of the 5 T cell receptor beta chains below, sequenced in a study of cytomegalovirus exposure and HLA in healthy donors. The PCR was carried out with 60 Vbeta primers and 13 Jbeta primers. Clones were read by immunoSEQ multiplex PCR, and TCRdb kept only the in-frame ones, dropping some. The table has 90,000 to 100,000 clones, roughly 80% seen once. The sequencing sample was made of PBMCs. The receptor set was obtained from a female donor in good health and CMV-seronegative.

This CDR3 is CASSLRTGTADGYTF. CDR3 bases: TGTGCCAGCAGCTTACGTACGGGGACAGCGGATGGCTACACCTTC. The chain is built from TRBV7-9 and TRBJ1-2, with 7 bases lining up with TRBD1. From germline, CDR1 is SEHNR and CDR2 FQNEAQ (reference sequence). The CDR3 loop spans 15 amino acids. V lost 2 bases and J lost 6; bases outside the gene matches: 9.

The rearrangement links TRBV4-1 to TRBJ2-7, with a tentative D call TRBD2 (5 bases). Germline assignment: CDR1 MGHRA and CDR2 YSYEKL. With 4 bases removed from V and 2 bases from J, the gap between germline ends came to 9 bases. The length of the CDR3 is 13 residues. CDR3 nucleotide sequence: TGCGCCAGCAGCCTACCCGGGACCTACGAGCAGTACTTC. This gives the protein CASSLPGTYEQYF.

The chain joins TRBV21-1 to TRBJ2-7; the DNA was not compared with TRBD1, the D call given in the table. TRBV21-1 is given as a pseudogene. This CDR3 has 19 amino acids. The CDR3: CASSKRPTGGPSESYEQYF. DNA of the CDR3: TGTGCCAGCAGCAAAAGGCCGACAGGCGGGCCCAGCGAATCCTACGAGCAGTACTTC.

This clone has just a few counts. The rearrangement links TRBV29-1 to TRBJ1-2, with D perhaps TRBD1 (6 bases). Trimming took off 4 bases at V and 4 bases at J, with 16 bases between the two ends. The CDR3 covers 14 residues. Germline V lookup: CDR1 SQVTM, CDR2 ANQGSEA. The CDR3 spells CSVVDQSTGYGYTF. In DNA form, the CDR3 reads TGCAGCGTTGTAGACCAATCGACAGGCTATGGCTACACCTTC.

The chain combines TRBV5-6 with TRBJ2-1; TRBD2 agrees at 12 bases. V lost 1 base and J lost 4; bases outside the gene matches: 6. In germline, CDR1 is SGHDT, CDR2 YYEEEE. The CDR3 totals 17 residues. The CDR3 DNA reads TGTGCCAGCAGCTTGTCTAGCGGGAGGGCCGTGTACAATGAGCAGTTCTTC. Amino acids: CASSLSSGRAVYNEQFF.